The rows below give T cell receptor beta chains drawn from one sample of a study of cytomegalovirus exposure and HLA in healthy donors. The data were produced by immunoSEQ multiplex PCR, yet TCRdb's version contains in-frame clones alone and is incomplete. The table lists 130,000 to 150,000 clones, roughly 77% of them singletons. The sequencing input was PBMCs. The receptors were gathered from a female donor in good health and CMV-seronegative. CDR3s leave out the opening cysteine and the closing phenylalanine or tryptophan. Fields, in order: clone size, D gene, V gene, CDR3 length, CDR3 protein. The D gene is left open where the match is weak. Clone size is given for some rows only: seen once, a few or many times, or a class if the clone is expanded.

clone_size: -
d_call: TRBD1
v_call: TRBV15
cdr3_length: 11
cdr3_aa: ATSRDRGYEQY

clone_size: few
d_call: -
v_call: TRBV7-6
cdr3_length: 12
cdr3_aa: ASSLWGVNSPLH

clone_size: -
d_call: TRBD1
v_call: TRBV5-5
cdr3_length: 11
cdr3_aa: ASSNDRVHGYT

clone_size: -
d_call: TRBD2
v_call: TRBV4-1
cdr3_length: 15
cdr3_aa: ASSQVSSGGAKETQY

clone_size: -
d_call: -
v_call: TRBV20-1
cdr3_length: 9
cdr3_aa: SARSRTREY

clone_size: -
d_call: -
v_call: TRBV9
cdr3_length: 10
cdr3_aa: ASSDRGYGYT

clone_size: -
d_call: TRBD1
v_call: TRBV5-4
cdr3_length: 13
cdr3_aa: ASSRGAGGQETQY

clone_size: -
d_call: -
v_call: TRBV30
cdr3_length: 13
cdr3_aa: AWSTSGTVNTEAF

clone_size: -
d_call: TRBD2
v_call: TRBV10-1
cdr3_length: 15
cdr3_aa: ASSEGGGTSGTYEQY

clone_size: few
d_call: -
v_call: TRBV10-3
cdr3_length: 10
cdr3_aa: AISDGGAEQF

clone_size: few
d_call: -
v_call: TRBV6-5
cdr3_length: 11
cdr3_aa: ASSRTNTGELF

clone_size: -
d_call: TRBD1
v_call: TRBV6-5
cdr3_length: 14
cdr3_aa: ASSSSGTGVPYEQY

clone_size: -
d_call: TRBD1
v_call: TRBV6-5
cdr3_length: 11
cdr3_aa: ASSRQGAGEQY

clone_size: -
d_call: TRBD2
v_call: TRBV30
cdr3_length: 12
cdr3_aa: ASLRAGADNEQF

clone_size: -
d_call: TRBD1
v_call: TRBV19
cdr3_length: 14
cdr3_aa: ASSIFPGGNTGELF

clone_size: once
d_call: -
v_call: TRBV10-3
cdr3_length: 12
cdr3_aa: AISPVYTSYEQY

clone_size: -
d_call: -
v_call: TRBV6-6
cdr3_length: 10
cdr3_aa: ASSLQGSEAF

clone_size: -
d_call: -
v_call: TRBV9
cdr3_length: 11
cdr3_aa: ASSSRANTEAF